This T cell receptor (beta chain) emerged from a study of cytomegalovirus exposure and HLA in healthy donors. Background on the study: The Caucasian-associated ancestry cluster contained 81% of the approximately 400 genotyped donors. Study conclusions and caveats: Excluded: some indistinguishable V segments such as TRBV6-2 and TRBV6-3.

As concerns this clone: The antigen is not known.

The CDR3 consists of 16 residues. V lost 6 bases to trimming and J lost 1 base, with 18 bases between them. CDR1 is SGHTA and CDR2 is FQGTGA in the germline V gene. This PCR relied on a set of 60 Vbeta primers and 13 Jbeta primers. Here immunoSEQ multiplex PCR was the method, and the copy in TCRdb shows in-frame clones only, minus some. In the table there are some 200,000 clones, 9.5% of which are singletons. Sequencing was performed on PBMCs. This TCR came from a woman under 40 in good health and CMV-seropositive. The chain combines TRBV7-3 with TRBJ2-5; possibly TRBD2 for D (5 bases). CDR3 protein: CASSPTRRSLQETQYF. CDR3 nucleotide sequence: TGTGCCAGCAGTCCCACACGGAGGAGCCTCCAAGAGACCCAGTACTTC. Together with reference TRBV7-3 and TRBJ2-5, the CDR3 gives the full variable domain: GAGVSQTPSNKVTEKGKYVELRCDPISGHTALYWYRQSLGQGPEFLIYFQGTGAADDSGLPNDRFFAVRPEGSVSTLKIQRTERGDSAVYLCASSPTRRSLQETQYFGPGTRLLVL.